The present entry profiles one T cell receptor (beta chain) with its context. Germline CDR1 reads MNHEY; CDR2 reads SVGEGT. The CDR3 length is 15 residues. The V and J ends lost 6 bases and 4 bases respectively, with 18 bases between them. The sample belongs to a study of Ad26.COV2.S vaccination and SARS-CoV-2 variants. Profiling relied on immunoSEQ multiplex PCR, and the TCRdb table lists in-frame clones only, not all of them. The sample holds around 320,000 clones; about nine tenths are singletons and the top ten take roughly 3.6%. The treatment is: about 20 received Ad26.COV2.S at low or high dose, single or two shots; 5 received placebo; per-sample allocation not given. The samples date from day 63 after the first vaccine or placebo injection. What was given as vaccine was an Ad26 vector encoding Wuhan-strain SARS-CoV-2 spike.

The gene calls are TRBV6-2 or TRBV6-3 and TRBJ1-1; TRBD1 might be the D (5 bases). This clonotype was sampled from a person aged 18-60 years who received the Ad26.COV2.S COVID-19 vaccine or a placebo. Here the sequenced sample was peripheral blood, taken in a trial of Ad26.COV2.S vaccine versus placebo. This CDR3 reads CASSPNWGGVTEAFF. CDR3 sequence (DNA): TGTGCCAGCAGCCCGAACTGGGGAGGGGTCACTGAAGCTTTCTTT.